Listed here are 7 T cell receptor beta chains from one sample, sequenced in a study of blood T cell repertoires in COVID-19. Generated by immunoSEQ multiplex PCR, the TCRdb table keeps only in-frame clones and is missing some. The table has about 200,000 clones, around 85% seen once; the top ten hold less than 5%. The sample taken for sequencing was PBMCs or T cells enriched from blood (not recorded which). The receptors come from a woman between 40 and 55 years old with acute COVID-19.

The chain carries TRBV27 and TRBJ2-2; 13 nucleotides agree with TRBD2. V lost 2 bases, J lost 7 bases, and 4 bases stayed unmatched. The CDR3 is 16 residues long. The germline CDR1 and CDR2 sequences are MNHEY and SMNVEV (reference sequence). The CDR3 nucleotides read TGTGCCAGCAGTTTAGGACTAGCGGGAGTTAACGGGGAGCTGTTTTTT. This codes for CASSLGLAGVNGELFF.

This clone was seen only once. This chain links TRBV18 with TRBJ1-3; tentative D call: TRBD1 (5 bases). The V end lost 3 bases, the J end lost 8 bases, and 14 bases lay between the germline ends. The germline V gene has CDR1 KGHSH and CDR2 LQKENI. The CDR3 contains 14 residues. The CDR3 nucleotides are TGTGCCAGCTCACCCCCCGGGACTGGTGACACCATATATTTT. Translated: CASSPPGTGDTIYF.

V is TRBV6-6 and J is TRBJ1-6, with no clear D. Per the germline V gene, CDR1 is MNHNY and CDR2 is SVGAGI (reference sequence). This CDR3 comprises 13 residues. V was clipped by 7 bases and J by 8 bases, with 12 bases between them. CDR3 in amino acids: CASTGNNYSPLHF. The CDR3 DNA is TGTGCCAGCACCGGGAATAATTATTCACCCCTCCACTTT.

V gene TRBV5-3 combines with J gene TRBJ2-4; D is perhaps TRBD2 (5 bases). TRBV5-3 is an ORF for which the function is uncertain. V was clipped by 3 bases and J by 0 bases, with 16 bases between them. The CDR3 has 17 amino acids. The CDR3 region has the DNA TGTGCCAGAAGCTCTCCCGAGGCAGGACTAGCCAAAAACATTCAGTACTTC. Its translation: CARSSPEAGLAKNIQYF.

V is TRBV9 and J is TRBJ2-1; TRBD2 matches at 7 bases. This CDR3 has 14 residues. V shed 2 bases and J 4 bases; nucleotides not matched to a gene: 3. Looked up from germline, CDR1 is SGDLS and CDR2 is YYNGEE. The CDR3: CASSVGLSYNEQFF. The CDR3 nucleotides are TGTGCCAGCAGCGTGGGACTATCATACAATGAGCAGTTCTTC.

The DNA for the CDR3 is TGTGCCAGCAGCCCGGAGGCGGGAGTAAAAATAGAGACCCAGTACTTC. This codes for CASSPEAGVKIETQYF. This chain joins TRBV11-2 and TRBJ2-5; TRBD2 aligns across 7 bases. Germline V lookup: CDR1 SGHAT, CDR2 FQNNGV. With 5 bases clipped from V and 4 bases from J, the junction kept 13 bases outside the gene matches. This CDR3 has 16 residues.

A single count supports this clone. This rearrangement joins TRBV28 to TRBJ1-2; TRBD1 matches 8 bases. Germline trimming cut 4 bases from V and 4 bases from J; bases unmatched to any gene: 14. Germline V gene lookup returns CDR1 MDHEN and CDR2 SYDVKM. The CDR3 sequence is 17 residues long. For the CDR3, the DNA is TGTGCCAGCAGTTCCCACACCCGGACAGGGAGCCTCTATGGCTACACCTTC. Encoded protein: CASSSHTRTGSLYGYTF.